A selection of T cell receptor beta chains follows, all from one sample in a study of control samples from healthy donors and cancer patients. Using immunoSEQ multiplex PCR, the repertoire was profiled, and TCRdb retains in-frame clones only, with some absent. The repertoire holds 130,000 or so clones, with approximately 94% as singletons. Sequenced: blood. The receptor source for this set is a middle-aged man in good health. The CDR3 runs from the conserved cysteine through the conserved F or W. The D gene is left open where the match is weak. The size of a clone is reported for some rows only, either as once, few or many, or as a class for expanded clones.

CASSFWDRTYEQYF	TGTGCCAGCAGCTTTTGGGACCGAACCTACGAGCAGTACTTC	.	.	TRBV5-6	TRBJ2-7
CASTNRDRGNGYTF	TGTGCCAGCACCAACCGGGACAGGGGGAATGGCTACACCTTC	TRBD1	.	TRBV6-5	TRBJ1-2
CASSLAHGSYNEQFF	TGTGCCAGCAGCTTAGCCCACGGCTCCTACAATGAGCAGTTCTTC	.	once	TRBV7-2	TRBJ2-1
CASSQETGVNYGYTF	TGCGCCAGCAGCCAGGAAACAGGGGTTAACTATGGCTACACCTTC	TRBD1	.	TRBV4-1	TRBJ1-2
CASSGGYRNQPQHF	TGTGCCAGCAGCGGGGGTTATCGCAATCAGCCCCAGCATTTT	.	.	TRBV5-8	TRBJ1-5
CASSGGTGTHYEQYF	TGTGCCAGCAGCGGGGGGACAGGGACCCACTACGAGCAGTACTTC	TRBD1	.	TRBV5-4	TRBJ2-7
CASSPPMRGGQETQYF	TGTGCCAGCAGCCCCCCTATGAGGGGCGGCCAAGAGACCCAGTACTTC	.	.	TRBV5-5	TRBJ2-5
CASSLKGSTEAFF	TGTGCCAGCAGTTTGAAGGGTAGCACTGAAGCTTTCTTT	.	.	TRBV12-3/TRBV12-4	TRBJ1-1
CASRDGQQPQHF	TGTGCCAGCAGGGACGGCCAACAGCCCCAGCATTTT	.	.	TRBV28	TRBJ1-5
CASSVEPGLNSPLHF	TGTGCCAGCAGCGTAGAACCGGGTTTAAATTCACCCCTCCACTTT	.	.	TRBV9	TRBJ1-6
CASSRRQGYQPQHF	TGTGCCAGCAGCCGCCGACAGGGCTATCAGCCCCAGCATTTT	TRBD1	.	TRBV7-8	TRBJ1-5
CASSFLGAKRGNQPQHF	TGTGCCAGCAGTTTCTTGGGAGCAAAACGAGGCAATCAGCCCCAGCATTTT	.	.	TRBV27	TRBJ1-5
CASSEGQLNEKLFF	TGTGCCAGCAGCGAGGGACAGCTTAATGAAAAACTGTTTTTT	TRBD1	.	TRBV5-4	TRBJ1-4
CASSLGHPGRKDQPQHF	TGTGCCAGCAGCTTAGGGCACCCAGGGAGGAAGGATCAGCCCCAGCATTTT	.	.	TRBV7-9	TRBJ1-5
CASTKGIGSYGYTF	TGTGCCAGCACCAAGGGAATAGGCAGCTATGGCTACACCTTC	.	.	TRBV6-5	TRBJ1-2
CNGARGTEAFF	TGCAACGGAGCCCGGGGCACTGAAGCTTTCTTT	.	.	TRBV29-1	TRBJ1-1
CASSLKDQPQHF	TGTGCCAGCAGCTTAAAGGATCAGCCCCAGCATTTT	.	.	TRBV7-9	TRBJ1-5
CASSSDERIENEKLFF	TGCGCCAGCAGCTCTGACGAACGGATCGAAAATGAAAAACTGTTTTTT	.	.	TRBV4-1	TRBJ1-4
CASSQDRLGPSSYEQYF	TGTGCCAGCAGCCAAGATCGGTTGGGGCCGTCATCCTACGAGCAGTACTTC	.	.	TRBV14	TRBJ2-7
CASSLEGVKAFF	TGCGCCAGCAGCTTGGAAGGGGTCAAGGCTTTCTTT	.	.	TRBV5-1	TRBJ1-1
CASSARQGSAGANVLTF	TGTGCCAGCAGTGCCCGACAGGGATCTGCTGGGGCCAACGTCCTGACTTTC	TRBD1	.	TRBV6-1	TRBJ2-6
CASSLLLATGELFF	TGTGCCAGCAGTTTACTACTCGCCACCGGGGAGCTGTTTTTT	.	.	TRBV27	TRBJ2-2
CASSPPGRTGELFF	TGTGCCAGCAGCCCCCCGGGGCGAACCGGGGAGCTGTTTTTT	.	.	TRBV6-6	TRBJ2-2
CASSPGTSGGSQETQYF	TGTGCCAGCTCACCAGGAACTAGCGGGGGGTCCCAAGAGACCCAGTACTTC	TRBD2	.	TRBV18	TRBJ2-5
CASSEGGRETQYF	TGTGCCAGCAGTGAAGGGGGGCGGGAGACCCAGTACTTC	.	few	TRBV6-1	TRBJ2-5
CASTVASSGANVLTF	TGTGCCAGCACGGTAGCAAGCTCTGGGGCCAACGTCCTGACTTTC	.	.	TRBV6-5	TRBJ2-6
CASSARDRGYGYTF	TGTGCCAGCAGCGCCCGGGACAGGGGCTATGGCTACACCTTC	TRBD1	.	TRBV7-9	TRBJ1-2
CASSALGGFRETQYF	TGTGCCAGCAGCGCCCTGGGGGGATTCAGGGAGACCCAGTACTTC	.	.	TRBV9	TRBJ2-5
CASSTLLVSYEQYF	TGTGCCAGCAGCACCCTCCTAGTATCTTACGAGCAGTACTTC	.	.	TRBV7-2	TRBJ2-7
CASSVRLAGSYEQYF	TGTGCCAGCAGCGTTAGACTAGCGGGATCCTACGAGCAGTACTTC	TRBD2	.	TRBV9	TRBJ2-7
CASSFPGGTGELFF	TGTGCCAGCAGTTTCCCCGGGGGCACCGGGGAGCTGTTTTTT	.	.	TRBV28	TRBJ2-2
CASPPAGQYF	TGTGCCAGCCCGCCGGCAGGACAGTACTTC	.	.	TRBV5-8	TRBJ2-7
CASSPTALNEKLFF	TGTGCCAGCAGCCCGACGGCACTAAATGAAAAACTGTTTTTT	.	.	TRBV7-6	TRBJ1-4
CAISRTNSFTDTQYF	TGTGCCATCAGCCGGACTAACTCCTTCACAGATACGCAGTATTTT	.	.	TRBV10-3	TRBJ2-3
CASSFEGAAKTQYF	TGTGCCAGCAGCTTCGAGGGGGCGGCCAAGACCCAGTACTTC	TRBD1	.	TRBV5-4	TRBJ2-5
CASTQGGARGETQYF	TGTGCCAGCACTCAAGGAGGGGCCCGGGGGGAGACCCAGTACTTC	.	.	TRBV25-1	TRBJ2-5
CASIKTAYNEQFF	TGTGCCAGCATCAAGACAGCTTACAATGAGCAGTTCTTC	.	.	TRBV6-5	TRBJ2-1
CAISEYEGAGTEAFF	TGTGCCATCAGTGAGTACGAGGGGGCGGGAACTGAAGCTTTCTTT	TRBD1	once	TRBV10-3	TRBJ1-1
CASSHPVGAGQPQHF	TGTGCCAGCAGCCATCCGGTCGGGGCTGGTCAGCCCCAGCATTTT	.	.	TRBV6-2/TRBV6-3	TRBJ1-5
CASRSYLNTEAFF	TGTGCCAGCAGGAGTTACCTGAACACTGAAGCTTTCTTT	.	.	TRBV28	TRBJ1-1
CASSLLSGGTEAFF	TGCGCCAGCAGCTTATTGAGCGGGGGGACAGAAGCTTTCTTT	.	.	TRBV5-1	TRBJ1-1
CASSVAKAGSGNTIYF	TGTGCCAGCAGCGTAGCTAAGGCAGGCTCTGGAAACACCATATATTTT	.	once	TRBV9	TRBJ1-3
CASSLTDKNTEAFF	TGTGCCAGCAGCTTGACAGATAAGAACACTGAAGCTTTCTTT	.	.	TRBV11-2	TRBJ1-1
CASSQGQGPYEQYF	TGTGCCAGCAGCCAAGGACAGGGACCCTACGAGCAGTACTTC	TRBD1	.	TRBV14	TRBJ2-7
CAISEGSQPQHF	TGTGCCATCAGTGAGGGTTCTCAGCCCCAGCATTTT	.	.	TRBV10-3	TRBJ1-5
CASSPKGQPNTEAFF	TGTGCCAGCAGCCCCAAGGGACAGCCAAACACTGAAGCTTTCTTT	TRBD1	.	TRBV5-4	TRBJ1-1
CASSPPNTEAFF	TGTGCCAGCTCACCTCCGAACACTGAAGCTTTCTTT	.	.	TRBV18	TRBJ1-1
CASNGGILSGANVLTF	TGCGCCAGCAACGGAGGGATCCTCTCTGGGGCCAACGTCCTGACTTTC	.	.	TRBV5-1	TRBJ2-6
CASSLALPDTQYF	TGTGCCAGCAGTTTAGCGCTTCCAGATACGCAGTATTTT	.	.	TRBV12-3/TRBV12-4	TRBJ2-3
CASRRDRVTGELFF	TGCGCCAGCAGGCGGGACAGGGTAACCGGGGAGCTGTTTTTT	TRBD1	.	TRBV10-1	TRBJ2-2
CASSRSGHTEAFF	TGTGCCAGCAGCCGAAGCGGGCACACTGAAGCTTTCTTT	.	.	TRBV9	TRBJ1-1
CAWSVPHLGHAEAFF	TGTGCCTGGAGTGTACCCCATTTGGGTCACGCTGAAGCTTTCTTT	.	.	TRBV30	TRBJ1-1
CASSPAGLPEQYF	TGCGCCAGCAGCCCAGCGGGACTCCCCGAGCAGTACTTC	TRBD2	.	TRBV5-1	TRBJ2-7
CASSVEGREFYNEQFF	TGTGCCAGCAGCGTAGAGGGCAGGGAATTCTACAATGAGCAGTTCTTC	.	.	TRBV9	TRBJ2-1